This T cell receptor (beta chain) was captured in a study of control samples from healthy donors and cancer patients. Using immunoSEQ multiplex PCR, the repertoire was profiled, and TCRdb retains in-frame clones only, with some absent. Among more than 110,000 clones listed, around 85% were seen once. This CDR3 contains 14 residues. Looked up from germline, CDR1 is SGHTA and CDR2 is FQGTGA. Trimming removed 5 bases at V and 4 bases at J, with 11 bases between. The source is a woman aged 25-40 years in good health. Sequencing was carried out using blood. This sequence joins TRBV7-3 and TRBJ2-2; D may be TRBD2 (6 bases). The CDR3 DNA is TGTGCCAGCAGCCTAGGGACTTCCACCGGGGAGCTGTTTTTT. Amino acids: CASSLGTSTGELFF.